This T cell receptor (beta chain) was recovered during a study of blood T cells in healthy people across ages. With 0 bases removed from V and 5 bases from J, the gap between germline ends came to 2 bases. The germline CDR1 and CDR2 sequences are SGHRS and YFSETQ. The CDR3 is made up of 12 amino acids. Notes on the study in general: Long-lived donors carried more naive CD4+ cells and greater diversity than aged donors.

A second PCR, run for roughly 7 to 11 cycles, used a sample-barcoded 5' primer plus a J-beta primer mix. TCRdb passed the 5' RACE reads through MiXCR, listing each CDR3 protein once. The top ten clones hold approximately 40% of a sample with approximately 800,000 distinct CDR3 sequences, roughly 53% of them seen once. As regards this clonotype: Antigen: not known.

J is TRBJ2-2 and V is TRBV5-1, with D uncertain. The receptor was derived from a man aged 80 or over in good health. Specimen: blood. CDR3 in DNA: TGCGCCAGCAGCTTGGAGACCGGGGAGCTGTTTTTT. Its translation: CASSLETGELFF.